The entry that follows covers one T cell receptor beta chain sequence. Antigen: not known. This specimen belongs to a study of CD8 T cells in Susac syndrome. Age- and sex-matched healthy donors served as the control group. TEMRA cells were FACS-enriched, unlike CD8+ and CD4+ T cells, which were negatively isolated. Study conclusions and caveats: TCR sequencing and HLA analysis covered a relatively small number of individuals.

Reverse transcription of about 0.45 to 1 ug RNA used random hexamers. Amplification of TCR beta CDR3 used immunoSEQ multiplex PCR across 54 Vbeta and 13 Jbeta. A single record per CDR3 protein comes from TCRdb applying MiXCR to the immunoSEQ multiplex PCR reads. The data hold around 190,000 distinct CDR3 sequences, with 85% to 95% observed a single time. The germline V gene encodes CDR1 SEHNR and CDR2 FQNEAQ (reference sequence). The CDR3 covers 16 residues. The junction had 8 bases not matched to a gene; V was cut back by 7 bases and J by 0 bases. V and J are TRBV7-9 and TRBJ2-2; 7 nucleotides line up with TRBD2. The sequenced material came from CD4+ T cells from PBMCs. This TCR was sampled from a human donor in good health. DNA of the CDR3: TGTGCCAGCACCAAAAAGCGGGGTTCGAACACCGGGGAGCTGTTTTTT. It yields the protein CASTKKRGSNTGELFF. Looking up the rest from reference TRBV7-9 and TRBJ2-2 gives the full variable domain: DTGVSQNPRHKITKRGQNVTFRCDPISEHNRLYWYRQTLGQGPEFLTYFQNEAQLEKSRLLSDRFSAERPKGSFSTLEIQRTEQGDSAMYLCASTKKRGSNTGELFFGEGSRLTVL.